This entry describes one T cell receptor (beta chain). This CDR3 comprises 14 residues. Germline assignment: CDR1 SGHTA and CDR2 FQGNSA. V shed 1 base and J shed 2 bases, with 8 bases lying between them. During active infection, Seattle patients enrolled and were then monitored through disease. The data are from a study of blood T cell repertoires in COVID-19. Study summary: COVID-19 samples from acute and convalescent phases originated in the United States, Italy and Spain. In each case, the material was cDNA or gDNA derived from T cells, B-cell-depleted T cells, or PBMCs.

Per the original methods: Amplification of reference gene primers provided the estimated nucleated cell counts. TCRdb's copy holds only in-frame clones and misses some; the assay was immunoSEQ multiplex PCR. V, J and clone size are taken as reported in that table, and D and trimming were inferred from the DNA itself. Of about 160,000 clones listed, around nine tenths are singletons. The sequenced material came from peripheral blood. The receptor was isolated from a woman in her 70s with COVID-19, enrolled during active disease. The rearrangement uses TRBV7-2 and TRBJ1-2, with unresolved D. The CDR3 spells CASSLVVRNYGYTF. The CDR3 DNA is TGTGCCAGCAGCTTAGTGGTCAGAAACTATGGCTACACCTTC.